This TCR beta chain was recovered during a study of cytomegalovirus exposure and HLA in healthy donors. CDR1 is SGHAT and CDR2 is FQNNGV in the germline V gene. The V gene end was trimmed by 5 bases and the J gene end by 1 base; junction bases not matched to a gene: 8. The CDR3 has 19 amino acids. Study-level findings and limits: Exclusion as indistinguishable affected some V segments, including TRBV6-2 and TRBV6-3. For presence/absence analyses, sequencing depth was assumed to be roughly uniform across donors. The authors enumerated over 150 TCR beta chains as linked to cytomegalovirus.

The PCR used 60 Vbeta and 13 Jbeta primers. Profiled with immunoSEQ multiplex PCR; TCRdb holds only in-frame clones, not every one. With under 250,000 clones in the sample, the ten largest clones hold 0.9% to 1.4%. On this clone itself: Its cognate antigen is unknown.

This chain uses TRBV11-2 with TRBJ2-2; 15 bases map to TRBD2. Material: PBMCs. The clonotype comes from a girl aged 2 to 10 in good health and CMV-seropositive. In DNA, the CDR3 is TGTGCCAGCAGCCCAGGGACTAGCGGGAGGCCCTGGAACACCGGGGAGCTGTTTTTT. Its protein product is CASSPGTSGRPWNTGELFF.